A selection of T cell receptor beta chains follows, all from one sample in a study of PD-L1 blockade in urothelial cancer. Profiled with immunoSEQ multiplex PCR; TCRdb holds only in-frame clones, not every one. The sample yields tens of thousands of clones, approximately 80% seen once. Sequenced here: PBMCs, sampled around atezolizumab (anti-PD-L1) treatment. All receptors derive from a man between 65 and 85 years old with urothelial cancer. Each CDR3 is given with its conserved first and last residue. A D gene is named only where the DNA matches it firmly. The listing skips clone size in some rows; elsewhere it reads once, few, many or a size class.

clone_size	cdr3_length	v_call	d_call	j_call	cdr3_aa	cdr3_nt
-	15	TRBV5-1	TRBD1	TRBJ2-3	CASSTGQGGTDTQYF	TGCGCCAGCAGCACAGGACAGGGGGGCACAGATACGCAGTATTTT
-	14	TRBV11-3	-	TRBJ2-7	CASSPEGASYEQYF	TGTGCCAGCAGCCCGGAGGGGGCTAGCTACGAGCAGTACTTC
-	17	TRBV13	-	TRBJ2-1	CASSPQSGVPSYNEQFF	TGTGCCAGCAGCCCTCAATCAGGGGTCCCCTCCTACAATGAGCAGTTCTTC
-	16	TRBV11-2	-	TRBJ2-7	CASSLVGAGAVSGQYF	TGTGCCAGCAGCTTAGTGGGAGCAGGGGCCGTTTCGGGGCAGTACTTC
-	12	TRBV29-1	-	TRBJ2-3	CSVGLSTDTQYF	TGCAGCGTAGGACTTAGCACAGATACGCAGTATTTT
-	15	TRBV30	TRBD1	TRBJ1-1	CAWSGLQGAGTEAFF	TGTGCCTGGAGTGGATTACAGGGGGCGGGCACTGAAGCTTTCTTT
-	16	TRBV6-5	TRBD1	TRBJ1-1	CASSYSGTGMNTEAFF	TGTGCCAGCAGTTACTCTGGGACAGGGATGAACACTGAAGCTTTCTTT
few	14	TRBV12-5	-	TRBJ1-5	CASADSYSNQPQHF	TGTGCTAGTGCCGACTCTTATAGCAATCAGCCCCAGCATTTT
-	15	TRBV19	-	TRBJ2-7	CASTGWAGNDYEQYF	TGTGCCAGCACCGGCTGGGCGGGTAACGACTACGAGCAGTACTTC
once	15	TRBV7-9	-	TRBJ2-1	CASSPPAAAANEQFF	TGTGCCAGCAGCCCCCCCGCGGCAGCCGCCAATGAGCAGTTCTTC
once	13	TRBV15	-	TRBJ2-1	CATSITGVDEQFF	TGTGCCACCAGCATAACGGGGGTGGATGAGCAGTTCTTC
-	13	TRBV19	-	TRBJ2-7	CASRLGADYEQYF	TGTGCCAGTAGGCTGGGGGCAGACTACGAGCAGTACTTC
-	13	TRBV7-2	-	TRBJ2-5	CASSLEGQETQYF	TGTGCCAGCAGCTTAGAAGGACAGGAGACCCAGTACTTC
once	16	TRBV7-9	TRBD1	TRBJ2-7	CASSRSTGVSSYEQYF	TGTGCCAGCAGCAGATCGACAGGGGTGAGCTCCTACGAGCAGTACTTC
-	15	TRBV19	-	TRBJ2-7	CASSPTGTLGMQQYF	TGTGCCAGTAGTCCAACCGGGACTCTCGGTATGCAGCAGTACTTC
-	12	TRBV28	-	TRBJ2-7	CASRSGDYEQYF	TGTGCCAGCAGGTCCGGAGACTACGAGCAGTACTTC
-	11	TRBV5-4	-	TRBJ2-7	CASSSNYEQYF	TGTGCCAGCAGCTCAAACTACGAGCAGTACTTC
few	13	TRBV6-1	-	TRBJ1-5	CASIGRGNQPQHF	TGTGCCAGCATTGGACGGGGGAATCAGCCCCAGCATTTT
-	14	TRBV4-3	-	TRBJ2-3	CASSQTEGTDTQYF	TGCGCCAGCAGCCAGACGGAGGGGACAGATACGCAGTATTTT
-	17	TRBV7-2	TRBD2	TRBJ2-2	CASSLVGTSSNTGELFF	TGTGCCAGCAGCTTAGTGGGGACTAGCTCGAACACCGGGGAGCTGTTTTTT
-	20	TRBV11-2	TRBD2	TRBJ2-1	CASSLDQYRETSGRRNEQFF	TGTGCCAGCAGCTTAGATCAGTACAGGGAGACTAGCGGGAGACGGAATGAGCAGTTCTTC
-	18	TRBV4-1	TRBD2	TRBJ2-5	CASSQDKASGRGTETQYF	TGCGCCAGCAGCCAAGATAAGGCTAGCGGGAGGGGAACAGAGACCCAGTACTTC
-	16	TRBV2	-	TRBJ2-1	CASRNHPVSRHNEQFF	TGTGCCAGCAGAAACCACCCCGTGAGCCGCCACAATGAGCAGTTCTTC
-	14	TRBV6-6	-	TRBJ1-2	CASSYGVGEGGYTF	TGTGCCAGCAGTTACGGAGTCGGGGAGGGTGGCTACACCTTC
-	17	TRBV11-3	TRBD2	TRBJ2-1	CASTHPAGTSGRNEQFF	TGTGCCAGCACCCACCCGGCAGGGACTAGCGGGAGGAATGAGCAGTTCTTC
-	15	TRBV7-2	TRBD2	TRBJ2-1	CASSFLAGGMNEQFF	TGTGCCAGCAGCTTCCTAGCGGGAGGAATGAATGAGCAGTTCTTC
-	14	TRBV13	-	TRBJ1-3	CASSPGESGNTIYF	TGTGCCAGCAGCCCAGGGGAGAGTGGAAACACCATATATTTT